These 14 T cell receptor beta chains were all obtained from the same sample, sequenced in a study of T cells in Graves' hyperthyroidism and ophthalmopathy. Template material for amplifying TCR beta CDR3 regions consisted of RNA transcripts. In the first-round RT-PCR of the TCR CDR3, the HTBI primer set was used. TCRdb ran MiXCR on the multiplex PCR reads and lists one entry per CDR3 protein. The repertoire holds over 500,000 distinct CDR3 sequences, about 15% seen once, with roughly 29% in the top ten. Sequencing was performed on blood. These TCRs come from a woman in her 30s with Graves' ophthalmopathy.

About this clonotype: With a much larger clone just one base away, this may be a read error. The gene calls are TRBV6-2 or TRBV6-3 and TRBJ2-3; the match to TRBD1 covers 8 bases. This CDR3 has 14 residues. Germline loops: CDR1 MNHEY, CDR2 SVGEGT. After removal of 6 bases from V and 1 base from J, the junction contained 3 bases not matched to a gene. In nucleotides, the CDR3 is TGTGCCAGCAGGGACAGGGCTGGCACAGATACGCAGTATTTT. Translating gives CASRDRAGTDTQYF.

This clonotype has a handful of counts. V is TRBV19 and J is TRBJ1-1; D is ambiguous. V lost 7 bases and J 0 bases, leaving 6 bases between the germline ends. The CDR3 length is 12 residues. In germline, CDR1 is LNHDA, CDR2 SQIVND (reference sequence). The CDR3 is CASKSLNTEAFF. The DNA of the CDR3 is TGTGCCAGTAAGTCACTGAACACTGAAGCTTTCTTT.

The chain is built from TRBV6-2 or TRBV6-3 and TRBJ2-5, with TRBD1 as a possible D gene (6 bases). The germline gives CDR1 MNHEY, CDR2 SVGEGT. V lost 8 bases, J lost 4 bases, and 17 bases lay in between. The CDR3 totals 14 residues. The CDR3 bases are TGTGCCAGCTACCGTTCTGGCAGGGGAGAGACCCAGTACTTC. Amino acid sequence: CASYRSGRGETQYF.

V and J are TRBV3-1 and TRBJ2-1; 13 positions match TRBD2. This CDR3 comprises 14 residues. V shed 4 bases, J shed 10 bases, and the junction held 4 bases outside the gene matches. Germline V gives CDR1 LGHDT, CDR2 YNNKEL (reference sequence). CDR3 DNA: TGTGCCAGCAGCCCAGGACTAGCGGGAGAGGAGCAGTTCTTC. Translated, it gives CASSPGLAGEEQFF.

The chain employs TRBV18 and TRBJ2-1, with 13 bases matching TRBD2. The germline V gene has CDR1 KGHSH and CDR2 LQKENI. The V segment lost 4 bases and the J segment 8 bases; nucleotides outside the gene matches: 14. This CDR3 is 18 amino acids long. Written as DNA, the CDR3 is TGTGCCAGCTCACTACTCGGACTAGCGGGAGTAGGGGGCGATGAGCAGTTCTTC. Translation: CASSLLGLAGVGGDEQFF.

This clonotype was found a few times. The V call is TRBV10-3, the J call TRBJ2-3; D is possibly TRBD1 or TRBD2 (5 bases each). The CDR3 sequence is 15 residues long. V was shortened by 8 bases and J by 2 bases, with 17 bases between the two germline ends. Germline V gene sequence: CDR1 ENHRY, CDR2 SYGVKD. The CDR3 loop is CAISGVQGDTDTQYF. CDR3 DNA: TGTGCCATCTCTGGGGTTCAGGGAGACACAGATACGCAGTATTTT.

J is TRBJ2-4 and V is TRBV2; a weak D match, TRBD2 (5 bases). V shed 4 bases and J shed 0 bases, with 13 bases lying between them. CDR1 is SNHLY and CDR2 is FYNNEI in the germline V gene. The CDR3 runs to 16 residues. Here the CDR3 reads CASSARTRVAKNIQYF. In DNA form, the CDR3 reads TGTGCCAGCAGTGCCAGGACTCGGGTAGCCAAAAACATTCAGTACTTC.

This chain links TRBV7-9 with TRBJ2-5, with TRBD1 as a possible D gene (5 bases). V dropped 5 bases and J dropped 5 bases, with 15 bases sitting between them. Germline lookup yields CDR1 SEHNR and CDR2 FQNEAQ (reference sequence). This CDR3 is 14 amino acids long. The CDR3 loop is CASSPGASGETQYF. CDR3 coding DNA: TGTGCCAGCAGCCCTGGGGCCTCCGGGGAGACCCAGTACTTC.

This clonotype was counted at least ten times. In DNA form, the CDR3 reads TGTGCCAGCAGTTCCGAACAGGGGTCCCAAGAGACCCAGTACTTC. Residues: CASSSEQGSQETQYF. The chain uses TRBV28 and TRBJ2-5; 7 bases align to TRBD1. With 4 bases clipped from V and 1 base from J, the junction kept 6 bases outside the gene matches. CDR3 size: 15 residues. In germline, CDR1 is MDHEN, CDR2 SYDVKM.

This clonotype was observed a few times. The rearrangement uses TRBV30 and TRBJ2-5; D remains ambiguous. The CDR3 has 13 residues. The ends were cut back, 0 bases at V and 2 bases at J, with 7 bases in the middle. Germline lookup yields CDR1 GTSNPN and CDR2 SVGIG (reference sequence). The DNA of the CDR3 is TGTGCCTGGAGTGTAACTCGGCAAGAGACCCAGTACTTC. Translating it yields CAWSVTRQETQYF.

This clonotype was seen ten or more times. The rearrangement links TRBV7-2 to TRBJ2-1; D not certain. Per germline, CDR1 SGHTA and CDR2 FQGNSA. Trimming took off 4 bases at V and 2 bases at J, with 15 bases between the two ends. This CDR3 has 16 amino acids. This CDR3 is CASSSNLVGTYNEQFF. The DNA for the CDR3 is TGTGCCAGCAGCTCGAATCTGGTGGGGACCTACAATGAGCAGTTCTTC.

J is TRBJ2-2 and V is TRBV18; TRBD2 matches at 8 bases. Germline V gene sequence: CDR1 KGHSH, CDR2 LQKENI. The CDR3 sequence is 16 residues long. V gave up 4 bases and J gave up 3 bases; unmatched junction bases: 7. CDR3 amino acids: CASSLRAGVDTGELFF. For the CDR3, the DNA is TGTGCCAGCTCACTACGAGCGGGAGTCGACACCGGGGAGCTGTTTTTT.

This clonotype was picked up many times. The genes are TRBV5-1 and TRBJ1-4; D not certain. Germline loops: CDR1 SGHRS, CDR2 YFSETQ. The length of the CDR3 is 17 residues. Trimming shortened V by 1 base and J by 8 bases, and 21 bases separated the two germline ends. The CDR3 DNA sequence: TGCGCCAGCAGCTTGAGGATACTAGGAGGGCTTGGAGAAAAACTGTTTTTT. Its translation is CASSLRILGGLGEKLFF.

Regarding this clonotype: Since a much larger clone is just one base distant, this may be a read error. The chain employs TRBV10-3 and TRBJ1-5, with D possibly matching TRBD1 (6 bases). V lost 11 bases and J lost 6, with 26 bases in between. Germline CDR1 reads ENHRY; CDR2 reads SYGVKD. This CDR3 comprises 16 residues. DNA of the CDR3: TGTGCCGTCATCGGACAGCTCTGGAAGGATGCTCAGCCCCAGCATTTT. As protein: CAVIGQLWKDAQPQHF.